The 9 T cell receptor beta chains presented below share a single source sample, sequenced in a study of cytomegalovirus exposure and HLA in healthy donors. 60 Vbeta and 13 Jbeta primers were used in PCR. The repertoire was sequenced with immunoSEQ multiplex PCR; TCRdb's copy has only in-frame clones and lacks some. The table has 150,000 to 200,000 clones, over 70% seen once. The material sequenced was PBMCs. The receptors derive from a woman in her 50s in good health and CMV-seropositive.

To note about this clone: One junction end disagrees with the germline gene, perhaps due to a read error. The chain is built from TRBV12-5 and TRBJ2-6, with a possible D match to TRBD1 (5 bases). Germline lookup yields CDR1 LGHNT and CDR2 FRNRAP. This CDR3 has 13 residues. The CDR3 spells CASSESGANGLTF. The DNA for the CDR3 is TGTGCTAGTTCCGAGTCTGGGGCCAACGGCCTGACTTTC. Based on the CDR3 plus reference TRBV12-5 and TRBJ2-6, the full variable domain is DARVTQTPRHKVTEMGQEVTMRCQPILGHNTVFWYRQTMMQGLELLAYFRNRAPLDDSGMPKDRFSAEMPDATLATLKIQPSEPRDSAVYFCASSESGANGLTFGAGSRLTVL.

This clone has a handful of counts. CDR3 amino acids: CASRTGTGGSEAFF. DNA for the CDR3: TGTGCCAGCAGGACCGGGACAGGGGGTTCTGAAGCTTTCTTT. The rearrangement links TRBV7-9 to TRBJ1-1, with TRBD1 identical over 11 bases. The germline CDR1 and CDR2 sequences are SEHNR and FQNEAQ (reference sequence). J lost 6 bases, V lost 6 bases, and 6 bases had no gene match. CDR3 size: 14 residues.

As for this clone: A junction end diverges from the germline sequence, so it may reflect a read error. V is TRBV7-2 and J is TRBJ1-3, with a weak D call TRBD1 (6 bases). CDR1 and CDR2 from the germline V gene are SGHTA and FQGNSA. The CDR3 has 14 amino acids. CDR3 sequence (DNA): TGTGCCAGCAGCTTAACAACAGGGTTCCCAAGTCACAATTTT. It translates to CASSLTTGFPSHNF.

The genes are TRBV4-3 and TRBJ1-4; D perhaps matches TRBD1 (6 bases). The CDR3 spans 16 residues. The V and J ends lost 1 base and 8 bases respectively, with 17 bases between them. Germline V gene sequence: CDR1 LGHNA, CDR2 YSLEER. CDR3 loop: CASSQARAGGGEKLFF. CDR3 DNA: TGCGCCAGCAGCCAAGCGAGGGCGGGGGGCGGCGAAAAACTGTTTTTT.

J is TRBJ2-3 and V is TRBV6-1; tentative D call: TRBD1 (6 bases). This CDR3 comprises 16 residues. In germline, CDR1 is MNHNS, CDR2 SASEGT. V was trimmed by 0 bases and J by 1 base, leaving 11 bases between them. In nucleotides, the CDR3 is TGTGCCAGCAGTGAAGCGGCGAGACAGGGCACAGATACGCAGTATTTT. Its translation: CASSEAARQGTDTQYF.

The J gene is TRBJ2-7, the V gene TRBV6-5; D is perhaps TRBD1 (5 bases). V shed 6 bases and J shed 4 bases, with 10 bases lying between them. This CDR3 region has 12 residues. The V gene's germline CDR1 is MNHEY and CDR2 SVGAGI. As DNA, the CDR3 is TGTGCCAGCAGGGGGCACCCTTACGAGCAGTACTTC. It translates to CASRGHPYEQYF.

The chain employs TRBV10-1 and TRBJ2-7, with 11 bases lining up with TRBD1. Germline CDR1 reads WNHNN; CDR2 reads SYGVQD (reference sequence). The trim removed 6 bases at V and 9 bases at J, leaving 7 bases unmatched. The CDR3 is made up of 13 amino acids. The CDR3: CASSLGQGERQYF. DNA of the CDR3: TGCGCCAGCAGCTTGGGACAGGGGGAGAGGCAGTACTTC.

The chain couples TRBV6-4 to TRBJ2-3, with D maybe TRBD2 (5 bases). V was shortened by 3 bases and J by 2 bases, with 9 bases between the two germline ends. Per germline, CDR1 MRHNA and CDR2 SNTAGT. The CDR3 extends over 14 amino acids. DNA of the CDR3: TGTGCCAGCAGTGAATCCGGACTCACAGATACGCAGTATTTT. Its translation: CASSESGLTDTQYF.

The CDR3 protein is CASSLSQGNSPLHF. The DNA for the CDR3 is TGTGCCAGCAGCTTAAGTCAGGGGAACTCACCCCTCCACTTT. V usage is TRBV7-2 and J usage is TRBJ1-6, with D tentatively TRBD1 (6 bases). The CDR3 contains 14 residues. Trimming stripped 2 bases from V and 10 bases from J, with 12 bases between. Germline V gene sequence: CDR1 SGHTA, CDR2 FQGNSA.